What follows is one T cell receptor (beta chain) and its context. This record belongs to a study of blood T cell repertoires in COVID-19. Study at large: Specimens from acute and convalescent COVID-19 originated in the United States, Italy and Spain. Sources were T cells, B-cell-depleted T cells, or PBMCs; the material itself was cDNA or gDNA.

CDR3 length: 17 amino acids. J was trimmed by 6 bases and V by 0 bases; bases with no gene match: 12. Germline V gene sequence: CDR1 SGHRS, CDR2 YFSETQ. Original processing notes: Quantification of nucleated cells was approximated via reference gene primer amplification. Clones were read by immunoSEQ multiplex PCR, and TCRdb kept only the in-frame ones, dropping some. V and J calls and clone size are those listed in that table; D and trimming were worked out from the DNA. The sample yields 200,000 to 300,000 clones, around four fifths seen once. This receptor was identified in a woman between 55 and 75 years old with active or convalescent COVID-19. The sample was peripheral blood. The chain combines TRBV5-1 with TRBJ2-1; 7 positions agree with TRBD1. The CDR3 here is CASSLGHVTGSINEQFF. Here the CDR3 DNA reads TGCGCCAGCAGCTTGGGTCACGTGACAGGGTCCATCAATGAGCAGTTCTTC. Full variable domain (missing parts from reference TRBV5-1 and TRBJ2-1): KAGVTQTPRYLIKTRGQQVTLSCSPISGHRSVSWYQQTPGQGLQFLFEYFSETQRNKGNFPGRFSGRQFSNSRSEMNVSTLELGDSALYLCASSLGHVTGSINEQFFGPGTRLTVL.